The following is a T cell receptor (beta chain) sequence with its context. Germline V CDR1 and CDR2: GTSNPN, SVGIG (reference sequence). V shed 4 bases and J shed 5 bases, with 14 bases lying between them. The CDR3 is 13 amino acids. Profiled with immunoSEQ multiplex PCR; TCRdb holds only in-frame clones, not every one. Of a few hundred thousand clones listed, approximately 89% are singletons. These data are taken from a study of blood T cell repertoires in COVID-19. The sequence derives from a middle-aged man who had recovered from COVID-19. Sequencing was carried out using peripheral blood. The chain combines TRBV30 with TRBJ2-5, with D possibly matching TRBD2 (6 bases). The CDR3 coding sequence is TGTGCCTGGAAGTTGTGGGGGAGGGAGACCCAGTACTTC. Translated, it gives CAWKLWGRETQYF.